This record looks at one T cell receptor beta chain sequence and its context. Germline CDR1 reads SEHNR; CDR2 reads FQNEAQ (reference sequence). V lost 5 bases and J lost 0, with 16 bases in between. The CDR3 runs to 17 residues. The data stem from a study of CD8 T cells in Susac syndrome. RNA, at about 0.5 to 1 ug, was reverse transcribed with random hexamers. MiXCR was run by TCRdb on the immunoSEQ multiplex PCR reads, yielding one entry per CDR3 protein. The repertoire consists of around 220,000 distinct CDR3 sequences, with roughly 90% occurring once and the leading ten covering 0.1% to 0.15%. Sample: CD8+ T cells from PBMCs. This sequence joins TRBV7-9 and TRBJ2-2; D may match TRBD1 or TRBD2 (6 bases each). The source is a human donor with multiple sclerosis. CDR3 loop: CASSPRDIDTNTGELFF. Here the CDR3 DNA reads TGTGCCAGCAGCCCGCGGGACATAGACACGAACACCGGGGAGCTGTTTTTT.